Sequencing of this TCR beta chain was carried out in a study of control samples from healthy donors and cancer patients. V was clipped by 4 bases and J by 1 base, with 16 bases between them. Germline V gives CDR1 MGHRA, CDR2 YSYEKL. The CDR3 has 16 residues. The protocol was immunoSEQ multiplex PCR, while the TCRdb copy is restricted to in-frame clones and leaves out a portion. The repertoire has approximately 100,000 clones, around nine tenths of them found once; the top ten carry roughly 21%. This receptor was identified in a man aged 25-45 years in good health. The genes are TRBV4-1 and TRBJ1-1; D perhaps matches TRBD1 (5 bases). Material: blood. The CDR3 loop reads CASSPLNPGPNTEAFF. The DNA for the CDR3 is TGCGCCAGCAGCCCGTTAAATCCGGGACCGAACACTGAAGCTTTCTTT.